These 30 T cell receptor beta chains were all obtained from the same sample, sequenced in a study of Tregs in tolerant kidney transplant recipients. Method: immunoSEQ multiplex PCR; TCRdb's copy keeps in-frame clones and lacks some. This sample has tens of thousands of clones, with under 95% found just once. The sample consisted of Tregs from blood. The receptors stem from a human donor in good health.

The chain has TRBV5-1 and TRBJ2-1; unclear D gene. The CDR3 spans 13 residues. Per the germline V gene, CDR1 is SGHRS and CDR2 is YFSETQ. V lost 2 bases and J 4 bases, leaving 7 bases between the germline ends. This chain's CDR3 is CASSFDGYNEQFF. DNA for the CDR3: TGCGCCAGCAGCTTTGACGGATACAATGAGCAGTTCTTC.

The V call is TRBV28, the J call TRBJ1-2; D unclear. Germline V gene sequence: CDR1 MDHEN, CDR2 SYDVKM. Trimming left V 8 bases short and J 6 bases short, with 13 bases between. This CDR3 has 12 residues. The CDR3 DNA sequence: TGTGCCAGCGCCCTCCCTCTTAATGGCTACACCTTC. Translated, it gives CASALPLNGYTF.

The chain couples TRBV9 to TRBJ2-2; no clear D gene. This CDR3 has 16 residues. V dropped 4 bases and J dropped 0 bases, with 13 bases sitting between them. From germline, CDR1 is SGDLS and CDR2 YYNGEE. CDR3 amino acids: CASSLDPWANTGELFF. CDR3 DNA: TGTGCCAGCAGCTTAGACCCGTGGGCGAACACCGGGGAGCTGTTTTTT.

The chain joins TRBV21-1 to TRBJ1-6; the table gives TRBD1 as D, unverified against the DNA. TRBV21-1 is recorded as a pseudogene. The CDR3 length is 17 residues. CDR3: CASFPGHISNVNSPLHF. The CDR3 DNA sequence: TGTGCCAGCTTCCCGGGACATATCTCGAATGTGAATTCACCCCTCCACTTT.

The rearrangement joins TRBV5-1 to TRBJ1-1; TRBD1 might be the D (6 bases). The CDR3 loop spans 13 amino acids. Germline V gene lookup returns CDR1 SGHRS and CDR2 YFSETQ. The V end lost 4 bases, the J end lost 4 bases, and 11 bases lay between the germline ends. The CDR3 here is CASSETGSTEAFF. For the CDR3, the DNA is TGCGCCAGCAGCGAAACAGGGAGCACTGAAGCTTTCTTT.

This rearrangement joins TRBV18 to TRBJ1-4; D perhaps matches TRBD1 (5 bases). The CDR3 has 16 amino acids. Germline CDR1 and CDR2: KGHSH and LQKENI. With 3 bases removed from V and 8 bases from J, the gap between germline ends came to 19 bases. CDR3 sequence reads: CASSPFPGLVEEKLFF. The CDR3 DNA reads TGTGCCAGCTCACCCTTTCCGGGGCTAGTAGAAGAAAAACTGTTTTTT.

The chain has TRBV15 and TRBJ1-6, with D maybe TRBD1 (6 bases). Between the trimmed V and J ends, which lost 0 bases and 3 bases, there was a span of 18 bases. Germline V CDR1 and CDR2: LNHNV, YYDKDF (reference sequence). The CDR3 runs to 19 residues. CDR3 coding DNA: TGTGCCACCAGCAGAGATCGGGGGCGGAGGGACATCTATAATTCACCCCTCCACTTT. This gives the protein CATSRDRGRRDIYNSPLHF.

V gene TRBV10-3 combines with J gene TRBJ2-5, with D maybe TRBD1 (6 bases). V lost 4 bases and J lost 5, with 14 bases in between. CDR3 length equals 14 residues. The germline V gene has CDR1 ENHRY and CDR2 SYGVKD. CDR3 sequence (DNA): TGTGCCATCAGTGTTGCAGGGGTAGGGGAGACCCAGTACTTC. Protein sequence: CAISVAGVGETQYF.

The J gene is TRBJ1-2, the V gene TRBV6-6; TRBD1 is a possible D gene (6 bases). The CDR3 has 15 residues. Trimming removed 6 bases from V and 4 bases from J, with 18 bases in between. Germline CDR1 MNHNY, CDR2 SVGAGI (reference sequence). The CDR3 sequence is CASSRTANHFYGYTF. The CDR3 region has the DNA TGTGCCAGCAGCCGGACAGCCAACCACTTCTATGGCTACACCTTC.

The rearrangement joins TRBV11-1 to TRBJ1-1; D remains unclear. The CDR3 sequence is 13 residues long. V was clipped by 7 bases and J by 4 bases, with 13 bases between them. Per the germline V gene, CDR1 is SGHAT and CDR2 is FQDESV (reference sequence). CDR3: CASISSTSTEAFF. In DNA, the CDR3 is TGTGCCAGCATATCTTCGACGAGCACTGAAGCTTTCTTT.

The chain employs TRBV19 and TRBJ2-5, with 13 positions matching TRBD2. There are 14 residues in the CDR3. The germline gives CDR1 LNHDA, CDR2 SQIVND (reference sequence). V gave up 5 bases and J gave up 4 bases; unmatched junction bases: 1. The CDR3 bases are TGTGCCAGTAGTGGACTAGCGGGGGCAGAGACCCAGTACTTC. Protein: CASSGLAGAETQYF.

The chain employs TRBV30 and TRBJ2-7, with 11 bases fitting TRBD2. Germline V gene sequence: CDR1 GTSNPN, CDR2 SVGIG (reference sequence). The CDR3 consists of 16 residues. J was trimmed by 0 bases and V by 2 bases; bases with no gene match: 6. In DNA form, the CDR3 reads TGTGCCTGGAGTCCCCTAGCGGGGGGCCACTCCTACGAGCAGTACTTC. This sequence encodes CAWSPLAGGHSYEQYF. Combining the CDR3 with reference TRBV30 and TRBJ2-7 gives the whole variable domain SQTIHQWPATLVQPVGSPLSLECTVEGTSNPNLYWYRQAAGRGLQLLFYSVGIGQISSEVPQNLSASRPQDRQFILSSKKLLLSDSGFYLCAWSPLAGGHSYEQYFGPGTRLTVT.

Comment on this clone: The junction departs from the called germline gene at one end, perhaps through a read error. This specimen includes other DNA sequences encoding the same CDR3. The chain is built from TRBV10-1 and TRBJ1-2; D is undetermined. CDR3 length equals 16 residues. Germline CDR1 reads WNHNN; CDR2 reads SYGVQD (reference sequence). In DNA form, the CDR3 reads TGCGCCAGCAGTGAGCCCCCCACAGATATCCCTTATGGCTATACCTTC. This codes for CASSEPPTDIPYGYTF.

The chain uses TRBV29-1 and TRBJ1-2; D gene unclear. Trimming left V 5 bases short and J 3 bases short, with 13 bases between. The germline CDR1 and CDR2 sequences are SQVTM and ANQGSEA. CDR3 length: 13 amino acids. The CDR3 is CSVFPDGYYGYTF. The CDR3 coding sequence is TGCAGCGTTTTTCCTGACGGTTACTATGGCTACACCTTC. The full variable domain, rest sourced from reference TRBV29-1 and TRBJ1-2, is SAVISQKPSRDICQRGTSLTIQCQVDSQVTMMFWYRQQPGQSLTLIATANQGSEATYESGFVIDKFPISRPNLTFSTLTVSNMSPEDSSIYLCSVFPDGYYGYTFGSGTRLTVV.

The chain carries TRBV6-6 and TRBJ1-2; maybe TRBD1 (6 bases). Germline lookup yields CDR1 MNHNY and CDR2 SVGAGI (reference sequence). Trimming took off 6 bases at V and 5 bases at J, with 10 bases between the two ends. The CDR3 extends over 12 amino acids. The CDR3 spells CASRDSSYGYTF. DNA of the CDR3: TGTGCCAGCAGGGACAGCTCTTATGGCTACACCTTC.

There are a few counts of this clone. The same CDR3 is also encoded by other DNA sequences in this sample. The gene calls are TRBV6-5 and TRBJ1-3; D unresolved. The V gene's germline CDR1 is MNHEY and CDR2 SVGAGI. V was trimmed by 2 bases and J by 0 bases, leaving 8 bases between them. The CDR3 has 15 amino acids. The CDR3 protein is CASSYGRSSGNTIYF. The DNA for the CDR3 is TGTGCCAGCAGTTACGGTCGAAGCTCTGGAAACACCATATATTTT.

This sequence joins TRBV11-2 and TRBJ1-4; D perhaps matches TRBD1 (6 bases). Trimming removed 0 bases at V and 8 bases at J, with 13 bases between. The germline V gene has CDR1 SGHAT and CDR2 FQNNGV. This CDR3 is 15 amino acids long. The CDR3 DNA reads TGTGCCAGCAGCTTAGATCAAGACAGGCGGGAAAAACTGTTTTTT. Its translation: CASSLDQDRREKLFF.

The V call is TRBV28, the J call TRBJ1-5; D possibly corresponds to TRBD1 (5 bases). The CDR3 covers 15 residues. Germline-derived CDR1 and CDR2 are MDHEN and SYDVKM. Trimming left V 8 bases short and J 7 bases short, with 21 bases between. In DNA, the CDR3 is TGTGCCAGCCAAACAGGCCAGCCGAATCAGCAGCCCCAGCATTTT. This encodes CASQTGQPNQQPQHF.

This chain joins TRBV4-1 and TRBJ1-1; weak D call: TRBD1 (5 bases). The CDR3 consists of 15 residues. From germline, CDR1 is MGHRA and CDR2 YSYEKL. V was shortened by 4 bases and J by 10 bases, with 22 bases between the two germline ends. CDR3 bases: TGCGCCAGCAGCCCCCCCCCTCGGGGGAGCGACGCAGCTTTCTTT. Translating it yields CASSPPPRGSDAAFF.

The chain uses TRBV6-6 and TRBJ1-5, with 7 positions matching TRBD1. V lost 6 bases, J lost 1 base, and 6 bases stayed unmatched. This CDR3 has 15 residues. Germline V gene data show CDR1 as MNHNY and CDR2 as SVGAGI (reference sequence). This CDR3 reads CASRLDRESNQPQHF. The CDR3 DNA sequence: TGTGCCAGCAGGCTTGACAGGGAGAGCAATCAGCCCCAGCATTTT.

V is TRBV7-2 and J is TRBJ2-5; 9 bases are shared with TRBD1. This CDR3 is 15 amino acids long. V shed 0 bases, J shed 5 bases, and the junction held 4 bases outside the gene matches. CDR1 and CDR2 from the germline V gene are SGHTA and FQGNSA. Here the CDR3 DNA reads TGTGCCAGCAGCTTAGCGACAGGGGGGGTTGAGACCCAGTACTTC. It encodes CASSLATGGVETQYF.

The sample holds a few counts of this clone. The CDR3 DNA is TGTGCCAGCAGCTTACGGACTAGCGGCCCCCCTATGGACTACGAGCAGTACTTC. The encoded protein is CASSLRTSGPPMDYEQYF. The rearrangement joins TRBV11-2 to TRBJ2-7; TRBD2 matches at 10 bases. CDR3 length: 18 residues. Germline lookup yields CDR1 SGHAT and CDR2 FQNNGV. With 2 bases clipped from V and 3 bases from J, the junction kept 13 bases outside the gene matches.

The rearrangement uses TRBV5-4 and TRBJ2-5; a weak D match, TRBD1 (6 bases). The germline gives CDR1 SGHNT, CDR2 YYREEE (reference sequence). The V and J ends lost 2 bases and 0 bases respectively, with 8 bases between them. This CDR3 contains 14 residues. This CDR3 reads CASSLRTDQETQYF. DNA of the CDR3: TGTGCCAGCAGCTTAAGGACAGACCAAGAGACCCAGTACTTC. Full variable domain (missing parts from reference TRBV5-4 and TRBJ2-5): ETGVTQSPTHLIKTRGQQVTLRCSSQSGHNTVSWYQQALGQGPQFIFQYYREEENGRGNFPPRFSGLQFPNYSSELNVNALELDDSALYLCASSLRTDQETQYFGPGTRLLVL.

The chain carries TRBV7-9 and TRBJ1-2; tentative D call: TRBD1 (5 bases). The V end was cut by 1 base, the J end by 7 bases, with 7 bases between. From germline, CDR1 is SEHNR and CDR2 FQNEAQ (reference sequence). The CDR3 sequence is 12 residues long. The CDR3: CASSLVGAGYTF. The CDR3 DNA sequence: TGTGCCAGCAGCTTAGTTGGGGCTGGCTACACCTTC.

The table lists this clone with a count of one. V and J are TRBV5-1 and TRBJ2-5, with D unresolved. The CDR3 length is 15 residues. Germline V CDR1 and CDR2: SGHRS, YFSETQ. Trimming shortened V by 0 bases and J by 1 base, and 10 bases separated the two germline ends. CDR3 sequence: CASSLAFSRQETQYF. The DNA of the CDR3 is TGCGCCAGCAGCTTGGCTTTTTCCCGCCAAGAGACCCAGTACTTC.

The chain employs TRBV7-2 and TRBJ1-1, with D uncertain. The germline V gene has CDR1 SGHTA and CDR2 FQGNSA. Trimming removed 2 bases at V and 0 bases at J, with 16 bases between. The CDR3 is 17 residues long. CDR3: CASSLRFTRLLNTEAFF. DNA of the CDR3: TGTGCCAGCAGCTTACGATTTACACGGCTACTGAACACTGAAGCTTTCTTT.

The gene calls are TRBV4-1 and TRBJ1-5; D gene unclear. V lost 3 bases to trimming and J lost 3 bases, with 9 bases between them. The CDR3 has 14 amino acids. The germline gives CDR1 MGHRA, CDR2 YSYEKL. The DNA of the CDR3 is TGCGCCAGCAGCCAGAATAGGTTCAATCAGCCCCAGCATTTT. This gives the protein CASSQNRFNQPQHF.

The chain employs TRBV14 and TRBJ1-1; no clear D. The germline V gene encodes CDR1 SGHDN and CDR2 FVKESK. The CDR3 contains 15 residues. Trimming stripped 1 base from V and 6 bases from J, with 15 bases between. CDR3 in DNA: TGTGCCAGCAGCCAAGGTTCGTATCTGTTGGCTGAAGCTTTCTTT. It specifies CASSQGSYLLAEAFF.

This chain links TRBV18 with TRBJ2-5; possible D gene TRBD2, 6 bases. The germline V and J ends were trimmed by 3 bases and 2 bases, with 19 bases remaining between them. Germline assignment: CDR1 KGHSH and CDR2 LQKENI. CDR3 length equals 17 residues. In DNA, the CDR3 is TGTGCCAGCTCACCCCTCGGGAGTAGCGGATTTCAAGAGACCCAGTACTTC. This encodes CASSPLGSSGFQETQYF. The full variable domain, its missing parts supplied by reference TRBV18 and TRBJ2-5, is NAGVMQNPRHLVRRRGQEARLRCSPMKGHSHVYWYRQLPEEGLKFMVYLQKENIIDESGMPKERFSAEFPKEGPSILRIQQVVRGDSAAYFCASSPLGSSGFQETQYFGPGTRLLVL.

The rearrangement joins TRBV6-5 to TRBJ1-1; 7 bases agree with TRBD1. Germline loops: CDR1 MNHEY, CDR2 SVGAGI. The CDR3 is made up of 13 amino acids. Unmatched junction bases numbered 9, after V lost 10 bases and J lost 4 bases. The CDR3 coding sequence is TGTGCCACCGGACAGGCCCGAAGCACTGAAGCTTTCTTT. This sequence encodes CATGQARSTEAFF.